Presented here are 3 T cell receptor beta chains from one specimen sequenced in a study of shared clonotypes between healthy human individuals. The assay was immunoSEQ multiplex PCR, and TCRdb's table has in-frame clones only and misses some. This repertoire shows around 120,000 clones, 67% found once; its top ten account for around 24%. The sequenced material came from memory CD8+ T cells sorted from blood. Indicated subset: CD45RO+ cells pooled with CCR7-negative TemRA cells. All receptors come from a woman aged 25 to 39 in good health.

This chain connects TRBV4-1 to TRBJ1-1; a weak D match, TRBD1 (6 bases). Germline CDR1 is MGHRA and CDR2 is YSYEKL. There are 16 residues in the CDR3. V was cut by 6 bases and J by 4 bases, with 21 bases left in between. CDR3 coding DNA: TGCGCCAGCAGAGAAGTCAGGGGAAAGGGGATCACTGAAGCTTTCTTT. Its protein is CASREVRGKGITEAFF.

V and J are TRBV10-1 and TRBJ2-5, with a possible D match to TRBD1 (5 bases). The CDR3 totals 13 residues. The V and J ends lost 5 bases and 2 bases respectively, with 9 bases between them. The germline CDR1 and CDR2 sequences are WNHNN and SYGVQD (reference sequence). CDR3 region: CASSPGPQETQYF. The CDR3 DNA sequence: TGCGCCAGCAGTCCAGGGCCACAAGAGACCCAGTACTTC.

V and J are TRBV7-9 and TRBJ2-5; no clear D gene. The V end lost 1 base, the J end lost 5 bases, and 5 bases lay between the germline ends. The CDR3 spans 12 residues. Germline CDR1 and CDR2: SEHNR and FQNEAQ (reference sequence). This CDR3 reads CASSLDWETQYF. The CDR3 DNA reads as TGTGCCAGCAGCTTAGATTGGGAGACCCAGTACTTC.